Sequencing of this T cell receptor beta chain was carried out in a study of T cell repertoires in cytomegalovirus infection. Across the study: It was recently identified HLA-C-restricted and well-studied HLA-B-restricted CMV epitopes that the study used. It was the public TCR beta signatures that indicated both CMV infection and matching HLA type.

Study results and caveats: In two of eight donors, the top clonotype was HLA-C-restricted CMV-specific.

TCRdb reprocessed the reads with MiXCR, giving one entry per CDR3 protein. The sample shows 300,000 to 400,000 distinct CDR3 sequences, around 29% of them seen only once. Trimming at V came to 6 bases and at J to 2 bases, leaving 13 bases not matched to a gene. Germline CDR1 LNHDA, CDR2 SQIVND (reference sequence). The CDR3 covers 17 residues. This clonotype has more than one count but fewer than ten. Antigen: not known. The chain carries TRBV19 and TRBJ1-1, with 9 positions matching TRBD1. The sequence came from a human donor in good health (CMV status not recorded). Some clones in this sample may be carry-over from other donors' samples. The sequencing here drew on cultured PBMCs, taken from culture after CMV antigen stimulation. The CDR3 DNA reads TGTGCCAGTAGCTCGGGGGACAGGGAATGGGGTAACACTGAAGCTTTCTTT. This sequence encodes CASSSGDREWGNTEAFF.